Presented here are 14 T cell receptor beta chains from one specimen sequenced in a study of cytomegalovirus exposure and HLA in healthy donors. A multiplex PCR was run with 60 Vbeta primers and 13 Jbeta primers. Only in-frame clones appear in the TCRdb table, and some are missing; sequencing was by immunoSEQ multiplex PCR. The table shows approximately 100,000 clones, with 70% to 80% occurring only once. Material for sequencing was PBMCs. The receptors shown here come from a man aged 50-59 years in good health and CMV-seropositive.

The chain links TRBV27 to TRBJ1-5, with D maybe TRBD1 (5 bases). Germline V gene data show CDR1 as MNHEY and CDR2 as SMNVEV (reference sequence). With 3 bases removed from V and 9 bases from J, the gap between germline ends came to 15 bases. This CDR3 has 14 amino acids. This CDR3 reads CASSFRLRGWPQHF. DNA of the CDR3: TGTGCCAGCAGTTTCAGGTTAAGGGGCTGGCCCCAGCATTTT.

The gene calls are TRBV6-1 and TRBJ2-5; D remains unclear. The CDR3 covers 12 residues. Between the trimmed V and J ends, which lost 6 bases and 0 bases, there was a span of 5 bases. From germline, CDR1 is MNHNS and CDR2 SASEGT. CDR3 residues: CASRTNQETQYF. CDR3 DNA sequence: TGTGCCAGCAGGACAAACCAAGAGACCCAGTACTTC.

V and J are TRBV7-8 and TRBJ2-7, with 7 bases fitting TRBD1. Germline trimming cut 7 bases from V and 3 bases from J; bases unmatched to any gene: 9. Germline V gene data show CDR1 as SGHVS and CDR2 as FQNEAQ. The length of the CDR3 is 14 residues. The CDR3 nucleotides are TGTGCCAGCACCCGGGACAGAACGGGCTACGAGCAGTACTTC. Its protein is CASTRDRTGYEQYF.

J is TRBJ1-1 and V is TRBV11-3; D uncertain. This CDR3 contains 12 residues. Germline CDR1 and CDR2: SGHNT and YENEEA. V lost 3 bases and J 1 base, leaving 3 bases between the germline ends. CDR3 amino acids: CASSFGNTEAFF. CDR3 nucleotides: TGTGCCAGCAGCTTCGGGAACACTGAAGCTTTCTTT.

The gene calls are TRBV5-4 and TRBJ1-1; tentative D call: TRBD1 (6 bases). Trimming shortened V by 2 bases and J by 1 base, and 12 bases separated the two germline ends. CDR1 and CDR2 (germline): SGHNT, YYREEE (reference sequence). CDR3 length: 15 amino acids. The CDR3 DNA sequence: TGTGCCAGCAGCTTATATAACAGGGAGAACACTGAAGCTTTCTTT. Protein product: CASSLYNRENTEAFF. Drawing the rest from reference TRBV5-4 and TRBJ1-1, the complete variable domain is ETGVTQSPTHLIKTRGQQVTLRCSSQSGHNTVSWYQQALGQGPQFIFQYYREEENGRGNFPPRFSGLQFPNYSSELNVNALELDDSALYLCASSLYNRENTEAFFGQGTRLTVV.

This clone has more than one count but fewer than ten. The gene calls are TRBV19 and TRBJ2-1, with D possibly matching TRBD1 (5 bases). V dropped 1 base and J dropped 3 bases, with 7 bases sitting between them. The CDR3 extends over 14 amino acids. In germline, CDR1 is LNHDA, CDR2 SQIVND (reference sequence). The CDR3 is CASSIVDNYNEQFF. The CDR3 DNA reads TGTGCCAGTAGTATAGTGGACAACTACAATGAGCAGTTCTTC.

CDR3 nucleotide sequence: TGTGCCAGCAGCTCCCCGCCGGGAACTAACTATGGCTACACCTTC. It encodes CASSSPPGTNYGYTF. This chain joins TRBV7-9 and TRBJ1-2; D remains unclear. Per germline, CDR1 SEHNR and CDR2 FQNEAQ (reference sequence). The CDR3 runs 15 residues. Between the trimmed V and J ends, which lost 4 bases and 0 bases, there was a span of 12 bases.

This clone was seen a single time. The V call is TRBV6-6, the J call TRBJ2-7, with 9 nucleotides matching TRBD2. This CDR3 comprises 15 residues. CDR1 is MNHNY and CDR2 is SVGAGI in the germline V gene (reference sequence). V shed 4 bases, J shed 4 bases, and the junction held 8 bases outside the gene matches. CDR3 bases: TGTGCCAGCAGTTCAGCGGGGGGCGGTCATTACGAGCAGTACTTC. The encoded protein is CASSSAGGGHYEQYF.

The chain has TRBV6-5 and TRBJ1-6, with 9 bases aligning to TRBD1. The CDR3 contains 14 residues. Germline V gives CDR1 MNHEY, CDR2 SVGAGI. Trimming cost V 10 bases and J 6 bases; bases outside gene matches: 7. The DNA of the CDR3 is TGTGCCACCAGCCAGACAGGGGGTAATTCACCCCTCCACTTT. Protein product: CATSQTGGNSPLHF.

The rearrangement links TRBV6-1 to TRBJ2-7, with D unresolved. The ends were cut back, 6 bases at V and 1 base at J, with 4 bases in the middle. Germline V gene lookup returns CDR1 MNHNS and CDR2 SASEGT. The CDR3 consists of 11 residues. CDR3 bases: TGTGCCAGCAGCCAGTCCTACGAGCAGTACTTC. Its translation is CASSQSYEQYF.

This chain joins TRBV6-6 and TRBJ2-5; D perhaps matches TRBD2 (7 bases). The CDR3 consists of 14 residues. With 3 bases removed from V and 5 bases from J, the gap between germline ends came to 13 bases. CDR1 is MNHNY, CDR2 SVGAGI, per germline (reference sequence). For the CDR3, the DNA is TGTGCCAGCAGTTATTTACAGGGAGGGGAGACCCAGTACTTC. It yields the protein CASSYLQGGETQYF.

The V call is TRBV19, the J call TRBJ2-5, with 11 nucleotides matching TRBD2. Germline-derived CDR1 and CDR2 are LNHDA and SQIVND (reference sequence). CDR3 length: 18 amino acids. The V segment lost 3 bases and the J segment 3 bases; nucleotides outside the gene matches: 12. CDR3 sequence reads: CASSIRVGEGLAEETQYF. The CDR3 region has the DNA TGTGCCAGTAGTATTCGAGTAGGCGAGGGACTAGCGGAAGAGACCCAGTACTTC.

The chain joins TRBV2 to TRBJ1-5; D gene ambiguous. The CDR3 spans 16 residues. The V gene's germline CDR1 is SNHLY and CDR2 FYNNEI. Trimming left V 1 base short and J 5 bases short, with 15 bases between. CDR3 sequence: CASSEGAQYYDQPQHF. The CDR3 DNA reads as TGTGCCAGCAGTGAAGGGGCCCAATATTATGATCAGCCCCAGCATTTT.

The DNA of the CDR3 is TGCGCCAGCAGCTTGTCGGCAGGGACTAGCACAGATACGCAGTATTTT. It codes for CASSLSAGTSTDTQYF. V gene TRBV5-1 combines with J gene TRBJ2-3; maybe TRBD2 (6 bases). Germline assignment: CDR1 SGHRS and CDR2 YFSETQ. The CDR3 has 16 amino acids. Trimming took 1 base from V and 0 from J, leaving 12 bases between them.